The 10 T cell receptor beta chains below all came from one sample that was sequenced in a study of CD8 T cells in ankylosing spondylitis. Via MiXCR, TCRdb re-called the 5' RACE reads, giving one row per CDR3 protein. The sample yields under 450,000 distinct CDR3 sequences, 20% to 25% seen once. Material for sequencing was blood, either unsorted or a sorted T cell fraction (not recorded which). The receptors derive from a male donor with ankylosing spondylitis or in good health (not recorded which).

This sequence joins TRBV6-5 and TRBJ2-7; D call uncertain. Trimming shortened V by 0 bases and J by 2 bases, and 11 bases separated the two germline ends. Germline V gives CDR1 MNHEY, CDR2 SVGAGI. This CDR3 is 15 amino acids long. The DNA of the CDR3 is TGTGCCAGCAGTTACTCCCCGGACCACACCTACGAGCAGTACTTC. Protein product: CASSYSPDHTYEQYF.

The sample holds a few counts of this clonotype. The CDR3 DNA reads as TGTGCCAGCAGCCAAGGGGGACTCTCCTCCTACAATGAGCAGTTCTTC. Protein sequence: CASSQGGLSSYNEQFF. This chain joins TRBV4-2 and TRBJ2-1; D is possibly TRBD2 (6 bases). CDR3 length: 16 residues. V was shortened by 1 base and J by 0 bases, with 10 bases between the two germline ends. The germline gives CDR1 LGHNA, CDR2 YNFKEQ.

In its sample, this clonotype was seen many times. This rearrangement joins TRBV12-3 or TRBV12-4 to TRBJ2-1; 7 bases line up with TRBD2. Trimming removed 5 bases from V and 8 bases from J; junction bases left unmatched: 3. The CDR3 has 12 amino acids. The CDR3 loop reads CASSPRGDEQFF. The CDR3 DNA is TGTGCCAGCAGTCCCCGGGGGGATGAGCAGTTCTTC.

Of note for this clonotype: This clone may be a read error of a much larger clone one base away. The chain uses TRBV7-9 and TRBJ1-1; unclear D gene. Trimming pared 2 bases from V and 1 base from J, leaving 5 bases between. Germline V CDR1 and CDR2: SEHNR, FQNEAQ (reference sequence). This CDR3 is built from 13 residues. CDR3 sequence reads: CASSLFENTEAFF. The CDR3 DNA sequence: TGTGCCAGCAGCTTATTCGAGAACACTGAAGCTTTCTTT.

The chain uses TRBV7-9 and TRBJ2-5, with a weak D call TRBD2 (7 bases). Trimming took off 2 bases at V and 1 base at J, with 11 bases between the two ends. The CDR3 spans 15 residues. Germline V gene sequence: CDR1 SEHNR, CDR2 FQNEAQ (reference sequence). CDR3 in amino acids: CASSLIRGAQETQYF. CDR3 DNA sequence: TGTGCCAGCAGCTTAATCCGGGGGGCCCAAGAGACCCAGTACTTC.

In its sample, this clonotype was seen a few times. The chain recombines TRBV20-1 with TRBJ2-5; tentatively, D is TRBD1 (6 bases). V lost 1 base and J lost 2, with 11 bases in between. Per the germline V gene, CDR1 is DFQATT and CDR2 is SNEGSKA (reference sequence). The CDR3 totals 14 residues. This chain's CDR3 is CSARGTAFQETQYF. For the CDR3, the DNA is TGCAGTGCTAGAGGGACAGCTTTTCAAGAGACCCAGTACTTC.

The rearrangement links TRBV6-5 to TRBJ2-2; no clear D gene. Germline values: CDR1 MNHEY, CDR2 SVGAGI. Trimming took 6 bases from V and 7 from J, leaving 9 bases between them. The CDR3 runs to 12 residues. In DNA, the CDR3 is TGTGCCAGCAGCCAGCAAGGCGGGGAGCTGTTTTTT. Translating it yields CASSQQGGELFF.

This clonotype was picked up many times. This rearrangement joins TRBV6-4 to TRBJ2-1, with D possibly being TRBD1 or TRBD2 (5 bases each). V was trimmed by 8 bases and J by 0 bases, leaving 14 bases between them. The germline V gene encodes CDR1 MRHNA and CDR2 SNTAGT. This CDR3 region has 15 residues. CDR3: CASSPGAGSYNEQFF. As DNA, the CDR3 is TGTGCCAGCTCACCCGGGGCGGGCTCCTACAATGAGCAGTTCTTC.

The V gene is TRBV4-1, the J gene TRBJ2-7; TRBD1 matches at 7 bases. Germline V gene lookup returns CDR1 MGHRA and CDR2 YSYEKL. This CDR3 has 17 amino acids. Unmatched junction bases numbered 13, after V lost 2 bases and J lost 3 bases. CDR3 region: CASSQFGRRQGYYEQYF. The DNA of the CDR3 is TGCGCCAGCAGCCAATTCGGGCGGAGACAGGGTTACTACGAGCAGTACTTC.

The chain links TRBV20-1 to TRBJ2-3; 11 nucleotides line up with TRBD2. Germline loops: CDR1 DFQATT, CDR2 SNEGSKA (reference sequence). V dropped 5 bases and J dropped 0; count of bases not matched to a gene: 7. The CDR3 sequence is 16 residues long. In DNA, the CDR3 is TGCAGTGCTTCCCTAGCGGGGGGCTCTAGCACAGATACGCAGTATTTT. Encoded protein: CSASLAGGSSTDTQYF.